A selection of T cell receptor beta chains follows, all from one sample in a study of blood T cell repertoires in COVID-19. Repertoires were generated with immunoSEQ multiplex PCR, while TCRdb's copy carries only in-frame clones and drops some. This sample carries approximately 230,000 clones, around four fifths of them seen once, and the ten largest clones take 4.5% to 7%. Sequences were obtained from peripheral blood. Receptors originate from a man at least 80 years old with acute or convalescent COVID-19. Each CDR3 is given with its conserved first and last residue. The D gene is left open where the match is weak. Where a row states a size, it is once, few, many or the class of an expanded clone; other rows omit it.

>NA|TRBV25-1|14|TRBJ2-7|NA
CASSESGSRYEQYF
TGTGCCAGCAGTGAGAGCGGTTCTCGCTACGAGCAGTACTTC
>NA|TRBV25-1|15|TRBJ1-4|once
CASSESQGANEKLFF
TGTGCCAGCAGTGAATCACAGGGCGCTAATGAAAAACTGTTTTTT
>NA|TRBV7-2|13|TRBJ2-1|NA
CATSDRYYNEQFF
TGTGCCACCTCGGACAGATACTACAATGAGCAGTTCTTC
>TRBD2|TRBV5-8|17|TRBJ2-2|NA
CASSLVAGVSDTGELFF
TGTGCCAGCAGCTTGGTAGCGGGAGTCTCGGACACCGGGGAGCTGTTTTTT
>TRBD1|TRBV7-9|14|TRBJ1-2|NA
CASSLGDRSSGYTF
TGTGCCAGCAGCTTAGGGGACAGGTCTTCTGGCTACACCTTC
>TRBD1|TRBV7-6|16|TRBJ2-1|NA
CASSLESGGSYNEQFF
TGTGCCAGCAGCTTAGAGTCAGGGGGCAGCTACAATGAGCAGTTCTTC
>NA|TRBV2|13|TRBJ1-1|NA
CASSYVAEGEAFF
TGTGCCAGCAGTTACGTAGCGGAGGGTGAAGCTTTCTTT
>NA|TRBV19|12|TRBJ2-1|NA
CASSIRRNEQFF
TGTGCCAGTAGTATACGCAGGAATGAGCAGTTCTTC
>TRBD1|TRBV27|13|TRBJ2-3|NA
CASSRTGLDTQYF
TGTGCCAGCAGCCGGACAGGTTTAGATACGCAGTATTTT
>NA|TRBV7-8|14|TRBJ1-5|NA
CASSLVSGNQPQHF
TGTGCCAGCAGCTTAGTGTCCGGCAATCAGCCCCAGCATTTT
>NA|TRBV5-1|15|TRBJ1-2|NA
CASSLGAGSSNGYTF
TGCGCCAGCAGCTTGGGAGCTGGCAGTAGCAATGGCTACACCTTC
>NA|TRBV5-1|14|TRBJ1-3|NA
CASSLDPTENTIYF
TGCGCCAGCAGCTTGGACCCGACAGAAAACACCATATATTTT
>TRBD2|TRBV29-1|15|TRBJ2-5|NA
CSVSGTSGGDGTQYF
TGCAGCGTTTCGGGGACTAGCGGGGGGGACGGGACCCAGTACTTC
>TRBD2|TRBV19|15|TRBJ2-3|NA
CASSISGASTDTQYF
TGTGCCAGTAGTATTAGCGGGGCAAGCACAGATACGCAGTATTTT
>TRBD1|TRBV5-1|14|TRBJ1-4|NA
CASSSGTANEKLFF
TGCGCCAGCAGCTCAGGGACAGCTAATGAAAAACTGTTTTTT
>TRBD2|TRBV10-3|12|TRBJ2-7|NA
CAISGEGYEQYF
TGTGCCATCAGTGGGGAGGGGTACGAGCAGTACTTC
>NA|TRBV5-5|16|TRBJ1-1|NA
CASSWETGYMNTEAFF
TGTGCCAGCAGCTGGGAGACAGGTTACATGAACACTGAAGCTTTCTTT
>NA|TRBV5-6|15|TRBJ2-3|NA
CASSPRWGGTDTQYF
TGTGCCAGCAGCCCTAGATGGGGAGGCACAGATACGCAGTATTTT
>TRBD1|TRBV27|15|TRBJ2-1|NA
CASSAGTGVYNEQFF
TGTGCCAGCAGTGCCGGGACAGGAGTCTACAATGAGCAGTTCTTC
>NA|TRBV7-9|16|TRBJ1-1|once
CASSFSGGGGNTEAFF
TGTGCCAGCAGCTTCAGTGGGGGGGGCGGGAACACTGAAGCTTTCTTT
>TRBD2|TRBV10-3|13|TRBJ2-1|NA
CAIRGGDYNEQFF
TGTGCCATCAGGGGGGGGGACTACAATGAGCAGTTCTTC
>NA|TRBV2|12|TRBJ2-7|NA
CASNIRSYEQYF
TGTGCCAGCAACATACGGAGCTACGAGCAGTACTTC
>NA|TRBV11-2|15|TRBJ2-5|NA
CASSLGAQGLETQYF
TGTGCCAGCAGCTTAGGGGCACAGGGATTAGAGACCCAGTACTTC
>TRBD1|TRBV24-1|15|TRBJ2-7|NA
CATSDRDRVINEQYF
TGTGCCACCAGTGACCGGGACAGGGTAATCAACGAGCAGTACTTC
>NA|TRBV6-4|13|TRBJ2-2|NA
CASSSDTSGELFF
TGTGCCAGCAGCTCAGACACCTCTGGGGAGCTGTTTTTT
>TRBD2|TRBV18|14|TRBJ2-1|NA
CASSPPGGTEQQFF
TGTGCCAGCTCACCACCGGGGGGGACGGAGCAACAGTTCTTC
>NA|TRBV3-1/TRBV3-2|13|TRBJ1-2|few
CASSQQGTFGYTF
TGTGCCAGCAGCCAACAGGGGACCTTTGGCTACACCTTC
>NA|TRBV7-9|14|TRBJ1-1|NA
CASSLGMSGTEAFF
TGTGCCAGCAGCTTAGGGATGAGCGGCACTGAAGCTTTCTTT
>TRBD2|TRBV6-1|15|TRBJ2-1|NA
CASSEISGAGNEQFF
TGTGCCAGCAGTGAAATTAGCGGGGCTGGCAATGAGCAGTTCTTC
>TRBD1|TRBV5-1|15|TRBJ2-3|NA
CASSLDRGSTDTQYF
TGCGCCAGCAGCTTGGACAGGGGGAGCACAGATACGCAGTATTTT
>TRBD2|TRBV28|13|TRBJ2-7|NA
CASSLLGGGEQYF
TGTGCCAGCAGCTTACTCGGGGGGGGCGAGCAGTACTTC
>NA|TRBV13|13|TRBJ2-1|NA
CASSLVAVNEQFF
TGTGCCAGCAGCTTAGTGGCAGTTAATGAGCAGTTCTTC
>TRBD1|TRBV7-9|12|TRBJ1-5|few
CAITAGGQPQHF
TGTGCCATCACGGCAGGGGGCCAGCCCCAGCATTTT
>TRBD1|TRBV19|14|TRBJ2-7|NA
CASSMGQLTYEQYF
TGTGCCAGTAGTATGGGACAGCTTACCTACGAGCAGTACTTC
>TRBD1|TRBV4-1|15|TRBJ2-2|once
CASSHKGGFTGELFF
TGCGCCAGCAGCCATAAAGGGGGCTTCACCGGGGAGCTGTTTTTT
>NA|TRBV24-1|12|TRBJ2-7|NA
CATSETGYEQYF
TGTGCCACCAGTGAGACGGGGTACGAGCAGTACTTC
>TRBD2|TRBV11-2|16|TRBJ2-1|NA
CASSLDPASGYNEQFF
TGTGCCAGCAGCTTAGATCCGGCTAGCGGATACAATGAGCAGTTCTTC
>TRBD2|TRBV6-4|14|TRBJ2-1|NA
CSNGLADSYNEQFF
TGTTCCAACGGGCTAGCGGACTCCTACAATGAGCAGTTCTTC
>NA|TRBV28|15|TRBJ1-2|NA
CASRLLATAQYGYTF
TGTGCCAGCAGGCTGCTCGCGACGGCACAGTATGGCTACACCTTC
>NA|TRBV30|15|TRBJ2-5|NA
CAWSVGQGSGETQYF
TGTGCCTGGAGTGTGGGGCAGGGTTCCGGAGAGACCCAGTACTTC
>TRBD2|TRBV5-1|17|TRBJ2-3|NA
CASSLVLAGGWSDTQYF
TGCGCCAGCAGCTTGGTCCTAGCGGGGGGGTGGTCAGATACGCAGTATTTT
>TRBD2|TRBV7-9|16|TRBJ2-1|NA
CASRRLAGVSYNEQFF
TGTGCCAGCAGAAGACTAGCGGGGGTCTCCTACAATGAGCAGTTCTTC
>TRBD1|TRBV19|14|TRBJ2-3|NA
CATRPDRGAGTQYF
TGTGCCACGCGACCCGACAGGGGAGCAGGAACGCAGTATTTT
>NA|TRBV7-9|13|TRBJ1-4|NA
CASSLDQREKLFF
TGTGCCAGCAGCTTAGATCAGCGCGAAAAACTGTTTTTT
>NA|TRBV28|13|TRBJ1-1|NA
CASRYGGSTEAFF
TGTGCCAGCAGGTACGGGGGGTCCACTGAAGCTTTCTTT
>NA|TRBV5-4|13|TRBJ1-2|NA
CASTSPGGYGYTF
TGTGCCAGCACCTCCCCCGGGGGCTATGGCTACACCTTC
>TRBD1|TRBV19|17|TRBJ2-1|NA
CASSRRTGTGDVYEQFF
TGTGCCAGTAGTAGAAGAACCGGGACAGGGGATGTCTATGAGCAGTTCTTC
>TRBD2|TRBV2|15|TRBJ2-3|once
CASKIAGGPGDTQYF
TGTGCCAGCAAGATAGCGGGAGGGCCTGGAGATACGCAGTATTTT
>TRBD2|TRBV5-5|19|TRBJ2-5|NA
CASSLAAAGGPQAQETQYF
TGTGCCAGCAGCTTGGCCGCGGCGGGGGGGCCTCAAGCCCAAGAGACCCAGTACTTC
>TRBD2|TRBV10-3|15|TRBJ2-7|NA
CAIRASGSSSYEQYF
TGTGCCATCAGGGCTAGCGGGAGTTCCTCCTACGAGCAGTACTTC
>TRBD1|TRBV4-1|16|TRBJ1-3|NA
CASSLGQGSRGNTIYF
TGCGCCAGCAGCCTAGGACAGGGTAGTCGAGGAAACACCATATATTTT
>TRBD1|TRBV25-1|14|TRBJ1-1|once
CASSEPYRGAEAFF
TGTGCCAGCAGTGAACCCTACAGGGGGGCTGAAGCTTTCTTT
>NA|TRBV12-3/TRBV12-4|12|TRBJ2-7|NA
CASSLRGNEQYF
TGTGCCAGCAGTTTAAGGGGCAACGAGCAGTACTTC
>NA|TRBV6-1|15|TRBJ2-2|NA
CASSERTPLPGELFF
TGTGCCAGCAGTGAACGAACACCCCTCCCCGGGGAGCTGTTTTTT
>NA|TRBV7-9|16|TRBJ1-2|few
CASSLGTADSFYGYTF
TGTGCCAGCAGCTTAGGAACAGCGGATTCTTTCTATGGCTACACCTTC